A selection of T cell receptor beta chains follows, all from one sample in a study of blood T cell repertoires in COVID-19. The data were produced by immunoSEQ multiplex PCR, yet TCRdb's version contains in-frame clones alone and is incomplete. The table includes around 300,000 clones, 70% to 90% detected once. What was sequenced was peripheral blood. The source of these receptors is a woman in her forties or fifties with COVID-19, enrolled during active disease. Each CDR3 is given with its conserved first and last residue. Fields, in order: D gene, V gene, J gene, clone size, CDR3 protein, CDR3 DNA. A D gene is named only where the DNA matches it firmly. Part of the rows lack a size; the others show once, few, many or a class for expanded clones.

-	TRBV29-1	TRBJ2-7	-	CSVRQNTYEQYF	TGCAGCGTTCGACAGAACACCTACGAGCAGTACTTC
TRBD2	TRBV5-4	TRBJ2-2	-	CASSLSQLAGAGELFF	TGTGCCAGCAGCTTGAGCCAACTAGCGGGAGCCGGGGAGCTGTTTTTT
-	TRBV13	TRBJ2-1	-	CASSSISGSSYNEQFF	TGTGCCAGCAGCTCGATTAGCGGTAGCTCCTACAATGAGCAGTTCTTC
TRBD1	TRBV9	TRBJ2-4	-	CASSGQGSIQYF	TGTGCCAGCAGCGGACAGGGCAGCATTCAGTACTTC
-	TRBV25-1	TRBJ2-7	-	CASSEGDLPYEQYF	TGTGCCAGCAGTGAAGGTGACTTGCCCTACGAGCAGTACTTC
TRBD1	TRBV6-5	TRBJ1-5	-	CASRPDRGPNQPQHF	TGTGCCAGCAGGCCCGACAGGGGCCCCAATCAGCCCCAGCATTTT
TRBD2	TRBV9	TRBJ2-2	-	CASSSPGTSFGTGELFF	TGTGCCAGCAGTTCTCCGGGGACTAGTTTCGGCACCGGGGAGCTGTTTTTT
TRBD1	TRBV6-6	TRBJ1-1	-	CASSRPGQGQGNTEAFF	TGTGCCAGCAGTCGACCGGGACAGGGTCAGGGGAACACTGAAGCTTTCTTT
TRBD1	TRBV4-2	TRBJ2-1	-	CASSQHTGTDNEQFF	TGTGCCAGCAGCCAACATACCGGGACAGACAATGAGCAGTTCTTC
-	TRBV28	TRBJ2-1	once	CASIRGGVYNEQFF	TGTGCCAGCATAAGGGGGGGCGTCTACAATGAGCAGTTCTTC
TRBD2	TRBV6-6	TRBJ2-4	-	CASSRQLAGGSRAKNIQYF	TGTGCCAGCAGCCGACAACTAGCGGGAGGGTCCAGAGCCAAAAACATTCAGTACTTC
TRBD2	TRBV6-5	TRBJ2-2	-	CASSIAGNTGELFF	TGTGCCAGCAGCATAGCGGGGAACACCGGGGAGCTGTTTTTT
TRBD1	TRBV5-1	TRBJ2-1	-	CASSPTGQGYNEQFF	TGCGCCAGCAGCCCTACCGGACAGGGATACAATGAGCAGTTCTTC
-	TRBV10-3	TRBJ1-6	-	CAISESLQGANSPLHF	TGTGCCATCAGTGAGTCGTTACAGGGTGCTAATTCACCCCTCCACTTT
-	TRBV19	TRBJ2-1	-	CASSPLPVEPQFF	TGTGCCAGTAGTCCCCTCCCAGTGGAGCCTCAGTTCTTC
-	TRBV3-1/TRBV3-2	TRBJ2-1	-	CASSHHLSAHNEQFF	TGTGCCAGCAGCCATCACTTGTCTGCCCACAATGAGCAGTTCTTC
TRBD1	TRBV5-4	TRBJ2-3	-	CASSIGSRDRGGTQYF	TGTGCCAGCAGCATAGGCAGCCGGGACAGGGGGGGTACGCAGTATTTT
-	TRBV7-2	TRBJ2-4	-	CASSLDGQRNIQYF	TGTGCCAGCAGCTTAGATGGGCAGAGAAACATTCAGTACTTC
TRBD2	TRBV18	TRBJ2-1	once	CASSPSSGDNEQFF	TGTGCCAGCTCACCATCTAGCGGAGACAATGAGCAGTTCTTC
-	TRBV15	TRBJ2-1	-	CATSRDLSRGGGNEQFF	TGTGCCACCAGCAGAGATTTGTCTAGGGGGGGCGGAAATGAGCAGTTCTTC
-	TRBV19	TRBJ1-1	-	CASSIEGMNTEAFF	TGTGCCAGTAGTATCGAGGGAATGAACACTGAAGCTTTCTTT
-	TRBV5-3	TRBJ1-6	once	CALGSRGSYNSPLHF	TGTGCCCTAGGGAGTAGGGGGTCCTATAATTCACCCCTCCACTTT
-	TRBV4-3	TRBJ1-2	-	CASSQGLMGAIGYTF	TGCGCCAGCAGCCAGGGCCTGATGGGGGCAATTGGCTACACCTTC
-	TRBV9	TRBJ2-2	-	CASSVTGRGNTGELFF	TGTGCCAGCAGCGTAACGGGGCGGGGGAACACCGGGGAGCTGTTTTTT
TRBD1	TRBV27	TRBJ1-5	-	CASSSDRVAQPQHF	TGTGCCAGCAGTTCCGACAGGGTAGCTCAGCCCCAGCATTTT
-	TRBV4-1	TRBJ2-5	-	CASSQDREFLETQYF	TGCGCCAGCAGCCAAGATCGCGAGTTCTTGGAGACCCAGTACTTC
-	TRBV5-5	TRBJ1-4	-	CASSPPGGEGTNEKLFF	TGTGCCAGCAGTCCCCCGGGGGGCGAAGGGACTAATGAAAAACTGTTTTTT
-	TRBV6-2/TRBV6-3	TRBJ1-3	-	CASSYEGLLSGNTIYF	TGTGCCAGCAGTTACGAGGGACTCCTCTCTGGAAACACCATATATTTT
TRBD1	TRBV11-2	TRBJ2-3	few	CASSFGQGGPVDTQYF	TGTGCCAGCAGCTTTGGACAGGGAGGCCCTGTGGATACGCAGTATTTT
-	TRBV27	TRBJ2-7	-	CASTRSPFYEQYF	TGTGCCAGCACCCGGTCCCCTTTCTACGAGCAGTACTTC
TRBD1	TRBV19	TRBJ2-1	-	CASSRLQGGIYNEQFF	TGTGCCAGTAGCCGCTTACAGGGGGGCATCTACAATGAGCAGTTCTTC
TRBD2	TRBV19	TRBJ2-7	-	CASSMYGLAGGSSSEQYF	TGTGCCAGTAGTATGTATGGACTAGCGGGAGGGAGCTCCTCCGAGCAGTACTTC
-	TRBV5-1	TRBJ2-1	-	CASSLGGTQNNEQFF	TGCGCCAGCAGCTTGGGAGGGACACAGAACAATGAGCAGTTCTTC
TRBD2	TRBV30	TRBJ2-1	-	CAWRTSGGSTEQFF	TGTGCCTGGAGAACTAGCGGGGGAAGCACTGAGCAGTTCTTC
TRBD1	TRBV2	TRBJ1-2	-	CASSEPDRDAGYTF	TGTGCCAGCAGTGAACCCGACAGGGACGCGGGCTACACCTTC
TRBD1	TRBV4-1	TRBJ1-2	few	CASSQESGQIYGYTF	TGCGCCAGCAGCCAAGAATCGGGACAGATCTATGGCTACACCTTC
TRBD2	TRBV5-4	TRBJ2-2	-	CASTPLAGDVTTGELFF	TGTGCCAGCACCCCACTAGCGGGAGATGTAACAACCGGGGAGCTGTTTTTT
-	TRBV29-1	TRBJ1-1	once	CSVEETGDEAFF	TGCAGCGTTGAAGAGACCGGGGATGAAGCTTTCTTT
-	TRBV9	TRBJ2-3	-	CASSAYTDTQYF	TGTGCCAGCAGCGCCTACACAGATACGCAGTATTTT
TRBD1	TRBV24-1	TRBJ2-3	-	CATSDYRTGNTDTQYF	TGTGCCACCAGTGATTATCGGACAGGGAACACAGATACGCAGTATTTT
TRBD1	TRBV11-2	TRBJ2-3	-	CASSLGQGATDTQYF	TGTGCCAGCAGCTTAGGGCAGGGGGCAACAGATACGCAGTATTTT
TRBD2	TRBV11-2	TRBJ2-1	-	CASSRRGLDIYNEQFF	TGTGCCAGCAGCCGACGCGGACTAGATATCTACAATGAGCAGTTCTTC
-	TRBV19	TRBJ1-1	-	CASSNHRDTEAFF	TGTGCCAGTAGTAACCACAGGGACACTGAAGCTTTCTTT
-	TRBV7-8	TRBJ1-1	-	CASSLGRGIEAFF	TGTGCCAGCAGCTTAGGCAGGGGCATTGAAGCTTTCTTT
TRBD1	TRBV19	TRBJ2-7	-	CASSTDRGPYEQYF	TGTGCCAGTAGTACTGACAGGGGGCCGTACGAGCAGTACTTC
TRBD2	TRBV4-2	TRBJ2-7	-	CASTPSLAGTYEQYF	TGTGCCAGCACCCCAAGCCTAGCGGGGACCTACGAGCAGTACTTC